The entry that follows covers one T cell receptor (beta chain) sequence. Its antigen is still unknown. The sample belongs to a study of tissue T cells after allogeneic stem cell transplantation. As for the study in general: Patients with graft-versus-host disease had grafts: several unmodified, three CD34-selected and T-cell-depleted. Whole-study findings and limits: Shared clones across patients were few; motif clustering revealed tissue-specific shared signatures. Some tissue clones might be persisting host cells; their alloreactivity or antigen specificity was not determined.

The repertoire was sequenced with immunoSEQ multiplex PCR; TCRdb's copy has only in-frame clones and lacks some. The table includes 25,000 to 30,000 clones, 65% to 90% detected once. Sequencing was performed on blood, taken before transplantation. This receptor was taken from a woman aged 18 to 55 who later had graft-versus-host disease after an allogeneic stem cell transplant.

In DNA, the CDR3 is TGCGCCAGCAGCTTCGGATACAGCGACTTTGGGGCCAACGTCCTGACTTTC. This translates into CASSFGYSDFGANVLTF. This chain connects TRBV5-1 to TRBJ2-6, with no clear D. Trimming removed 2 bases from V and 3 bases from J, with 15 bases in between. Germline values: CDR1 SGHRS, CDR2 YFSETQ. The CDR3 runs 17 residues.